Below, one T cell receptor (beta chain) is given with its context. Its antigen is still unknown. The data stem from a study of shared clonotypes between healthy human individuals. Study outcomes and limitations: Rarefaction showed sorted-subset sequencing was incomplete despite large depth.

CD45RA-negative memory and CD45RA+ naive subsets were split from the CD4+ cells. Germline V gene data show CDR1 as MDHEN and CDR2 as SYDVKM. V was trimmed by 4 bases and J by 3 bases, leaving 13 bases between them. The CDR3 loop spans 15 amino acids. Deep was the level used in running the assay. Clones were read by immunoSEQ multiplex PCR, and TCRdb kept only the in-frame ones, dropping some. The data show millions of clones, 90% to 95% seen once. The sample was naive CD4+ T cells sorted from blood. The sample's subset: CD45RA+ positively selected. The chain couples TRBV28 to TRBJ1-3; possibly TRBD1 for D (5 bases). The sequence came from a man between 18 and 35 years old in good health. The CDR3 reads CASSSGTGYGNTIYF. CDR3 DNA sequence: TGTGCCAGCAGTTCCGGGACGGGCTATGGAAACACCATATATTTT.